This T cell receptor beta chain is drawn from a study of blood T cell repertoires in COVID-19. Overall study: The samples span acute and convalescent COVID-19 from the United States, Italy and Spain.

Sequencing was performed with immunoSEQ multiplex PCR; in TCRdb, only in-frame clones are kept and a portion is missing. The sample records around 250,000 clones, approximately 84% being singletons. The CDR3 has 16 residues. After removal of 5 bases from V and 5 bases from J, the junction contained 7 bases not matched to a gene. Germline lookup yields CDR1 SEHNR and CDR2 FQNEAQ (reference sequence). The participants were between about 18 and 90 years old and came from about two dozen US areas. Sequenced material: PBMCs or T cells enriched from blood (not recorded which). This chain connects TRBV7-9 to TRBJ2-1; 12 nucleotides line up with TRBD2. This sequence originates from a man aged 40-50 years who had recovered from COVID-19. The chain's CDR3 is CASSLTGTSGHNEQFF. The DNA of the CDR3 is TGTGCCAGCAGCCTAACGGGGACTAGCGGGCACAATGAGCAGTTCTTC.